The 16 T cell receptor beta chains in this list originate from one sample, sequenced in a study of a mutant IDH1 vaccine in newly diagnosed glioma. Time point indicated: week 11, during vaccination. Each dose of the vaccine consisted of 300 ug of mutant IDH1 20-mer peptide, with topical imiquimod. Sequenced by immunoSEQ multiplex PCR; TCRdb stores in-frame clones only, minus some. The sample consists of approximately 110,000 clones, under 90% of them appearing once. Antigen specificity for these receptors is unknown. The sequencing used PBMCs, collected from a glioma patient whose treatment included an IDH1 peptide vaccine. The origin of the receptors is a woman aged 45-60 years with glioma.

The chain uses TRBV5-6 and TRBJ2-7; the match to TRBD1 covers 7 bases. The germline gives CDR1 SGHDT, CDR2 YYEEEE. The length of the CDR3 is 15 residues. The J segment lost 3 bases and the V segment lost 4 bases, leaving 10 bases of the junction unmatched. Here the CDR3 reads CASSPHRGAGYEQYF. CDR3 nucleotides: TGTGCCAGCAGCCCCCACAGGGGCGCTGGCTACGAGCAGTACTTC.

The chain recombines TRBV27 with TRBJ2-7, with a tentative D call TRBD2 (7 bases). The CDR3 consists of 12 residues. From germline, CDR1 is MNHEY and CDR2 SMNVEV (reference sequence). Trimming took 7 bases from V and 6 from J, leaving 13 bases between them. CDR3 protein: CASKAGGPEQYF. CDR3 nucleotide sequence: TGTGCCAGCAAAGCCGGGGGGCCCGAGCAGTACTTC.

J is TRBJ1-2 and V is TRBV19; D gene ambiguous. There are 11 residues in the CDR3. Germline V gene sequence: CDR1 LNHDA, CDR2 SQIVND (reference sequence). V was clipped by 1 base and J by 8 bases, with 5 bases between them. As DNA, the CDR3 is TGTGCCAGTAGTATAGCGAAAGGCTACACCTTC. This encodes CASSIAKGYTF.

The chain combines TRBV5-6 with TRBJ2-7; D may match TRBD1 or TRBD2 (5 bases each). The CDR3 spans 13 residues. Germline loops: CDR1 SGHDT, CDR2 YYEEEE. The V end lost 1 base, the J end lost 2 bases, and 7 bases lay between the germline ends. The CDR3 DNA is TGTGCCAGCAGCTTGAGAGGGGCCTACGAGCAGTACTTC. This encodes CASSLRGAYEQYF.

This clone was found once. The V gene is TRBV6-5, the J gene TRBJ2-3; TRBD2 might be the D (5 bases). Germline V CDR1 and CDR2: MNHEY, SVGAGI. The CDR3 has 15 residues. V was pared by 2 bases and J by 2 bases, with 11 bases between. The CDR3 loop is CASSYLSGNTDTQYF. The CDR3 region has the DNA TGTGCCAGCAGTTACCTCTCGGGAAACACAGATACGCAGTATTTT.

The genes are TRBV5-6 and TRBJ2-3; tentatively, D is TRBD2 (5 bases). Looked up from germline, CDR1 is SGHDT and CDR2 is YYEEEE. The CDR3 is made up of 15 amino acids. Trimming removed 7 bases from V and 8 bases from J, with 23 bases in between. CDR3 in DNA: TGTGCCAGCGGCGCATGGACTGAGACGGCTGGTACGCAGTATTTT. This codes for CASGAWTETAGTQYF.

The V call is TRBV4-1, the J call TRBJ1-1; TRBD1 is a possible D gene (6 bases). This CDR3 has 14 amino acids. Germline V gene lookup returns CDR1 MGHRA and CDR2 YSYEKL. V was cut by 1 base and J by 12 bases, with 18 bases left in between. The CDR3 DNA reads TGCGCCAGCAGCCAAGGAGGGGGGTCAGTAACGACTTTCTTT. As protein: CASSQGGGSVTTFF.

V is TRBV29-1 and J is TRBJ1-2; no clear D. Per germline, CDR1 SQVTM and CDR2 ANQGSEA. V lost 4 bases, J lost 4 bases, and 16 bases lay in between. The CDR3 sequence is 14 residues long. CDR3 sequence: CSVGEGPSLYGYTF. The DNA for the CDR3 is TGCAGCGTTGGGGAAGGGCCGAGCCTCTATGGCTACACCTTC.

The chain combines TRBV7-9 with TRBJ2-5; 12 nucleotides agree with TRBD2. Germline V gives CDR1 SEHNR, CDR2 FQNEAQ (reference sequence). After removal of 5 bases from V and 5 bases from J, the junction contained 6 bases not matched to a gene. The CDR3 covers 15 residues. The DNA for the CDR3 is TGTGCCAGCAGCCCCGGACTAGCGGGACGGGAGACCCAGTACTTC. Amino acids: CASSPGLAGRETQYF.

V and J are TRBV27 and TRBJ1-2; TRBD1 matches at 8 bases. The length of the CDR3 is 14 residues. Germline lookup yields CDR1 MNHEY and CDR2 SMNVEV (reference sequence). J was trimmed by 6 bases and V by 2 bases; bases with no gene match: 5. CDR3 region: CASSLGQGVNGYTF. The CDR3 nucleotides read TGTGCCAGCAGTTTAGGACAGGGTGTTAATGGCTACACCTTC.

About this clone: The junction does not match germline at one end; this may be a read error. The chain links TRBV2 to TRBJ1-5, with TRBD1 matching over 8 bases. The length of the CDR3 is 14 residues. Germline CDR1 reads SNHLY; CDR2 reads FYNNEI. DNA for the CDR3: TGTGCCAGCAGGGAAGACAGGGGTTTACAGCCCCAGCATTTT. As protein: CASREDRGLQPQHF.

The chain joins TRBV18 to TRBJ2-3, with TRBD1 identical over 9 bases. The CDR3 loop spans 18 amino acids. V lost 3 bases, J lost 1 base, and 11 bases stayed unmatched. Germline V lookup: CDR1 KGHSH, CDR2 LQKENI. For the CDR3, the DNA is TGTGCCAGCTCACCCGGGACAGGGAGGCGTCAGGGCACAGATACGCAGTATTTT. It is translated as CASSPGTGRRQGTDTQYF.

The chain links TRBV9 to TRBJ2-2; D is possibly TRBD2 (5 bases). The V end was cut by 6 bases, the J end by 1 base, with 16 bases between. The length of the CDR3 is 16 residues. The germline V gene has CDR1 SGDLS and CDR2 YYNGEE. The DNA of the CDR3 is TGTGCCAGCACCCTCGGAGGCGGTTTGAACACCGGGGAGCTGTTTTTT. Translated: CASTLGGGLNTGELFF.

The chain carries TRBV5-6 and TRBJ2-3; D is undetermined. There are 15 residues in the CDR3. V gave up 4 bases and J gave up 4 bases, with 16 bases separating them. Germline CDR1 is SGHDT and CDR2 is YYEEEE. The CDR3 reads CASSREENWADTQYF. CDR3 coding DNA: TGTGCCAGCAGCCGCGAAGAGAATTGGGCAGATACGCAGTATTTT. Full variable domain (missing parts from reference TRBV5-6 and TRBJ2-3): DAGVTQSPTHLIKTRGQQVTLRCSPKSGHDTVSWYQQALGQGPQFIFQYYEEEERQRGNFPDRFSGHQFPNYSSELNVNALLLGDSALYLCASSREENWADTQYFGPGTRLTVL.

The chain couples TRBV19 to TRBJ2-1; 8 bases map to TRBD1. Per germline, CDR1 LNHDA and CDR2 SQIVND (reference sequence). This CDR3 is built from 16 residues. The junction had 6 bases not matched to a gene; V was cut back by 5 bases and J by 0 bases. The CDR3 region has the DNA TGTGCCAGTAGTCCTCCGGGACAGGCCTCCTACAATGAGCAGTTCTTC. Residues: CASSPPGQASYNEQFF.

The rearrangement links TRBV4-1 to TRBJ1-4, with a tentative D call TRBD1 (5 bases). V dropped 0 bases and J dropped 0 bases, with 11 bases sitting between them. In germline, CDR1 is MGHRA, CDR2 YSYEKL. This CDR3 spans 17 amino acids. The CDR3 coding sequence is TGCGCCAGCAGCCAAGAACGGCAGACAGCAACTAATGAAAAACTGTTTTTT. It encodes CASSQERQTATNEKLFF.